These T cell receptor beta chains were read from a single sample in a study of blood T cells in healthy people across ages. Via MiXCR, TCRdb re-called the 5' RACE reads, giving one row per CDR3 protein. Among roughly 800,000 distinct CDR3 sequences listed, 55% to 75% were seen once. Sequencing was performed on blood. These receptors were obtained from a man aged 25-45 years in good health. CDR3s include the opening cysteine and the closing phenylalanine or tryptophan. Fields, in order: J gene, clone size, V gene, D gene, CDR3 DNA, CDR3 protein. A D gene is named only where the DNA matches it firmly. For some rows the clone size is stated as once, few or many, or as a class when expanded; others skip it.

TRBJ2-3 NA TRBV29-1 TRBD2 TGCAGCGTTGTTCGACTAGCCGGTCGAGTGCAGTATTTT CSVVRLAGRVQYF
TRBJ2-1 NA TRBV20-1 NA TGCAGTGCCCAAGGGGGGAGTGGATCCTCCAATGAGCAGTTCTTC CSAQGGSGSSNEQFF
TRBJ1-2 NA TRBV10-3 NA TGTGCCATCAGTCTAGGGGATGGCTACACCTTC CAISLGDGYTF
TRBJ2-1 NA TRBV7-9 NA TGTGCCAGCAGTAAAGGGGATGAGCAGTTCTTC CASSKGDEQFF
TRBJ2-1 NA TRBV28 NA TGTGCCAGCAAGGGACTTACCAATGAGCAGTTCTTC CASKGLTNEQFF
TRBJ2-3 NA TRBV4-3 TRBD1 TGCGCCACACGACAGGGTAACACAGATACGCAGTATTTT CATRQGNTDTQYF
TRBJ1-1 few TRBV28 NA TGTGCCAGCACCGTGGGGGTTCGGCGTGAAGCTTTCTTT CASTVGVRREAFF
TRBJ2-7 NA TRBV4-2 TRBD1 TGTGCCAGCAGCCGGGACAGGGGGCTTTACGAGCAGAACTTC CASSRDRGLYEQNF
TRBJ2-3 few TRBV12-3/TRBV12-4 NA TGTGCCAGCTCTCCTTTGGGCAGGAGCACGGATACGCAGTATTTT CASSPLGRSTDTQYF
TRBJ1-6 NA TRBV5-1 NA TGCGCCAGCAGCTTGGATTCTCTCCAGAGCGTATCCTCACCCCTCCACTTT CASSLDSLQSVSSPLHF
TRBJ2-6 NA TRBV29-1 NA TGCAGCGTTGCCGGGACAAACCCTGGGGCCAACGTCCTGACTTTC CSVAGTNPGANVLTF
TRBJ2-7 NA TRBV6-5 TRBD2 TGTGCCAGCAGGGTCCCCGGGACTAGCGGAGCATACGAGCAGTACTTC CASRVPGTSGAYEQYF
TRBJ2-7 NA TRBV5-1 NA TGCGCCAGCGGAATTAACAGCCCCTACGAGCAGTACTTC CASGINSPYEQYF
TRBJ1-6 NA TRBV6-6 TRBD1 TGTGCCAGCAGTGGGACAGGGACATCAGGTTCACCCCTCCACTTT CASSGTGTSGSPLHF
TRBJ2-3 NA TRBV12-3/TRBV12-4 NA TGTGCCAGCAGTTTGGAGTCTATCACAGATACGCAGTATTTT CASSLESITDTQYF
TRBJ2-5 NA TRBV7-2 TRBD2 TGTGCCAGCAGCTTCCCCGGGACTAGCGAGAAGACCCAGTACTTC CASSFPGTSEKTQYF
TRBJ1-2 few TRBV18 NA TGTGCCAGCTCACCATTCACAAGGACGGACCCTAACTATGGCTACACCTTC CASSPFTRTDPNYGYTF
TRBJ2-7 once TRBV6-4 TRBD1 TGTGCCAGCAGTGACCCTACCTTAACGGGACAGGTCTACGAGCAGTACTTC CASSDPTLTGQVYEQYF
TRBJ2-1 few TRBV27 NA TGTGCCAGCAGGTTGGGCAGGGGAGAGTACAATGAGCAGTTCTTC CASRLGRGEYNEQFF
TRBJ1-6 NA TRBV11-2 NA TGTGCCAGCAGCTTAGCAGGGATCTCACCCCTCCACTTT CASSLAGISPLHF
TRBJ2-7 NA TRBV5-1 TRBD1 TGCGCCAGCACCTTGACAGGGGGCTCCTACGAGCAGTACTTC CASTLTGGSYEQYF
TRBJ2-4 NA TRBV3-1 NA TGTGCCAGCAGGGGTCACAAAAACATTCAGTACTTC CASRGHKNIQYF
TRBJ2-7 NA TRBV5-1 TRBD2 TGCGCCAGCAGCTTTTACGCCGGGACTAACCTCTACGAGCAGTACTTC CASSFYAGTNLYEQYF
TRBJ2-5 NA TRBV7-2 NA TGTGCCAGCAGCTCAAACCGGGCCACGGCGGAGACCCAGTACTTC CASSSNRATAETQYF
TRBJ2-7 NA TRBV2 NA TGTGCCAGCAGTAATACGGGACTCTGGGCCGAGCAGTACTTC CASSNTGLWAEQYF
TRBJ2-1 NA TRBV4-1 TRBD2 TGCGCCAGCAGCCAGGAGGGGACTAGTCCCCCAGCTGAGCAGTTCTTC CASSQEGTSPPAEQFF
TRBJ2-1 NA TRBV5-1 NA TGCGCCAGCAGGAAGGAAGGGGTCAATGAGCAGTTCTTC CASRKEGVNEQFF
TRBJ2-3 NA TRBV12-3/TRBV12-4 NA TGTGCCAGCAGTTCAGGGTCCTTAGATACGCAGTATTTT CASSSGSLDTQYF
TRBJ2-3 NA TRBV2 TRBD2 TGTGCCAGTACTAGCGGGAGGGCCCCCCTCAGCACAGATACGCAGTATTTT CASTSGRAPLSTDTQYF
TRBJ2-1 NA TRBV5-1 NA TGCGCCAGCAGCCCTCAGGGGATCCAGGTGGCGAGTGAGCAGTTCTTC CASSPQGIQVASEQFF
TRBJ2-3 once TRBV30 NA TGTGCCTGGAGTCGAGGGCAGGAGGGGGATACGCAGTATTTT CAWSRGQEGDTQYF
TRBJ2-3 few TRBV29-1 NA TGCAGCGTTGAGTGGGATACGCAGTATTTT CSVEWDTQYF
TRBJ2-3 NA TRBV10-3 NA TGTGCCATCAGTGAGACCGTATACATAGATACGCGGTATTTT CAISETVYIDTRYF
TRBJ2-7 NA TRBV9 NA TGTGCCAGCAGCGTGACTCCGGGGAATGAGCAGTACTTC CASSVTPGNEQYF
TRBJ1-2 NA TRBV12-3/TRBV12-4 NA TGTGCCAGCAGTTTAGGCGGGACACTTACCAACTATGGCTACACCTTC CASSLGGTLTNYGYTF
TRBJ2-3 NA TRBV6-2/TRBV6-3 TRBD2 TGTGCCAGCAAGGTGAGCGGGATTAGAGCAGATACGCAGTATTTT CASKVSGIRADTQYF
TRBJ2-7 few TRBV6-6 TRBD1 TGTGCCAGCATCGCGAACAGGGGCGAGCAGTACTTC CASIANRGEQYF